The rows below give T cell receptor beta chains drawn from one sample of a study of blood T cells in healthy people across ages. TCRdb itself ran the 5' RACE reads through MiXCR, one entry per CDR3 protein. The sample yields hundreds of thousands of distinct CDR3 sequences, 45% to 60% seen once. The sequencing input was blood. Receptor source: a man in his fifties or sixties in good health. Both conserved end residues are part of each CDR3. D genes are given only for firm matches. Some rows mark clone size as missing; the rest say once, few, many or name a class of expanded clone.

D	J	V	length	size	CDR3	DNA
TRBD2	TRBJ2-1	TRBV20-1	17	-	CSALGVAGEGSYKEQFF	TGCAGTGCCTTAGGGGTAGCGGGAGAGGGGTCCTACAAGGAGCAGTTCTTC
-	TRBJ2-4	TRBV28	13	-	CASRGPAKNIQYF	TGTGCCAGCAGGGGTCCAGCCAAAAACATTCAGTACTTC
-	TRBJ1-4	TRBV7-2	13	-	CASSPVPGAKLFF	TGTGCCAGCAGCCCCGTACCGGGAGCAAAACTGTTTTTT
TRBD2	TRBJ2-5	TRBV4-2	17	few	CASSQGASGGHSETQYF	TGTGCCAGCAGCCAAGGGGCTAGCGGGGGCCATTCGGAGACCCAGTACTTC
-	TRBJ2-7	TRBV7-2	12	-	CASSFNAYEQYF	TGTGCCAGCAGCTTTAACGCGTACGAGCAGTACTTC
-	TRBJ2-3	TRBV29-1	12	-	CSVASESDTQYF	TGCAGCGTTGCCAGTGAATCAGATACGCAGTATTTT
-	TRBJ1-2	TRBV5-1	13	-	CASSFSQGRGYTF	TGCGCCAGCAGCTTCAGCCAGGGTCGTGGCTACACCTTC
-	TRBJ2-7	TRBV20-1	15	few	CSAPDKTASSYEQYF	TGCAGTGCACCCGATAAGACAGCGAGCTCCTACGAGCAGTACTTC
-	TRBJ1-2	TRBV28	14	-	CASSPHTSYYGYTF	TGTGCCAGCAGCCCACATACGAGCTACTATGGCTACACCTTC
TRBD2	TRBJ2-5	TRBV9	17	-	CASSVAQSGGHQETQYF	TGTGCCAGCAGCGTAGCTCAGAGCGGGGGGCACCAAGAGACCCAGTACTTC
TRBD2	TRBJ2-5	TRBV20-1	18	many	CSARVYGTSGRERETQYF	TGCAGTGCCCGGGTCTACGGGACTAGCGGGAGGGAACGAGAGACCCAGTACTTC
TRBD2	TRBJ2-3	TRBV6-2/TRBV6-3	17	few	CASRLGPASGSRHTQYF	TGTGCCAGCCGATTAGGGCCGGCTAGCGGAAGCAGACATACGCAGTATTTT
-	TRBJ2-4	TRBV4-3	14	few	CASSQDRAKNIQYF	TGCGCCAGCAGCCAAGATCGCGCCAAAAACATTCAGTACTTC
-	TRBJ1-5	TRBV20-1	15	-	CSARVVIGRNQPQHF	TGCAGTGCTAGAGTTGTGATAGGACGCAATCAGCCCCAGCATTTT
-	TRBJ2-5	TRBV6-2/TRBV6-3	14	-	CACSDGRTQETQYF	TGTGCCTGCAGTGACGGGCGGACCCAAGAGACCCAGTACTTC
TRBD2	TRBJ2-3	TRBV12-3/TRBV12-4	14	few	CASSASGTPDTQYF	TGTGCCAGCAGTGCTAGCGGGACCCCAGATACGCAGTATTTT
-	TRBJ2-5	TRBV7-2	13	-	CASSLGPGGTQYF	TGTGCCAGCAGCTTGGGGCCCGGAGGGACCCAGTACTTC
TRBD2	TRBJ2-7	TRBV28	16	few	CASSSMTSGNFYEQYF	TGTGCCAGCAGTTCCATGACTAGCGGGAATTTCTACGAGCAGTACTTC
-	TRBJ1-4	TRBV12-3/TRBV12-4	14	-	CASSFQGRGEKLFF	TGTGCCAGCAGTTTCCAGGGAAGGGGGGAAAAACTGTTTTTT
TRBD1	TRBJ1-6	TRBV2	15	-	CASSERQGRGSPLHF	TGTGCCAGCAGTGAGAGACAGGGTAGAGGGTCACCCCTCCACTTT
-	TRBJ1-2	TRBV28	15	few	CASSPRLGGSYGYTF	TGTGCCAGCAGCCCCCGGTTGGGTGGGTCGTATGGCTACACCTTC
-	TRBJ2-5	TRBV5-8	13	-	CASSPPRLADQYF	TGTGCCAGCAGCCCACCGAGGTTGGCGGATCAGTACTTC
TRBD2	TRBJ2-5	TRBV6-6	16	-	CTSSSGLAGVQETQYF	TGTACCAGCAGCTCGGGACTAGCGGGGGTCCAAGAGACCCAGTACTTC
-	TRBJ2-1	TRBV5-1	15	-	CASSLRDSPHNEQFF	TGCGCCAGCAGCCTACGGGACTCACCTCACAATGAGCAGTTCTTC
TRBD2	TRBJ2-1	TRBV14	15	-	CASSQLAGVSNEQFF	TGTGCCAGCAGCCAACTAGCGGGGGTTAGCAATGAGCAGTTCTTC
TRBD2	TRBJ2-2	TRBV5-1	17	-	CASSPVPGGQRTGELFF	TGCGCCAGCAGCCCGGTCCCGGGGGGGCAGCGCACCGGGGAGCTGTTTTTT
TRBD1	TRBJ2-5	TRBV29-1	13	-	CSVDRGRFETQYF	TGCAGCGTTGACAGGGGGCGATTCGAGACCCAGTACTTC
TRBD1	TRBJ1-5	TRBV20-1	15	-	CSARKPGTENQPQHF	TGCAGTGCTAGAAAACCTGGGACAGAAAATCAGCCCCAGCATTTT
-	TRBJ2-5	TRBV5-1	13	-	CASSLGWNNEQYF	TGCGCCAGCAGCCTCGGGTGGAACAATGAGCAGTACTTC
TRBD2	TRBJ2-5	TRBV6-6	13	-	CASTWRGTETQYF	TGTGCCAGCACATGGCGGGGGACGGAGACCCAGTACTTC
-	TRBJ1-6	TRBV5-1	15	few	CASSLRTRLNSPLHF	TGCGCCAGCAGCTTACGGACCCGTTTGAATTCACCCCTCCACTTT
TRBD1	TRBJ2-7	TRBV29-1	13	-	CSVVRQGAYEQYF	TGCAGCGTGGTCCGACAGGGGGCCTACGAGCAGTACTTC
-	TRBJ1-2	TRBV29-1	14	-	CSVESDGAIYGYTF	TGCAGCGTTGAATCGGACGGAGCTATCTATGGCTACACCTTC
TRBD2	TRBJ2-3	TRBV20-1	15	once	CSGRRGAQSTDTQYF	TGCAGTGGGCGGCGGGGGGCTCAAAGCACAGATACGCAGTATTTT
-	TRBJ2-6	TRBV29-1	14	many	CSVIRSSGANVLTF	TGCAGCGTGATCCGGTCCTCTGGGGCCAACGTCCTGACTTTC
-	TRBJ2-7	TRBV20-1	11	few	CSARVVNEQYF	TGCAGTGCTAGGGTGGTAAACGAGCAGTACTTC
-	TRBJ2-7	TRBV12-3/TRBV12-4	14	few	CASSPSRRSYEQYF	TGTGCCAGCAGTCCGTCCCGGAGATCCTACGAGCAGTACTTC
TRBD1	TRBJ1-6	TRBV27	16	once	CASSLGGQVYNSPLHF	TGTGCCAGCAGTTTAGGGGGACAGGTTTATAATTCACCCCTCCACTTT
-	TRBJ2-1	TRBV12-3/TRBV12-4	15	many	CASRQDGSSYNEQFF	TGTGCCAGCAGACAGGACGGAAGCTCCTACAATGAGCAGTTCTTC
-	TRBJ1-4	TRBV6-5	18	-	CASSYARTRGSTNEKLFF	TGTGCCAGCAGTTATGCTCGCACGAGGGGATCGACTAATGAAAAACTGTTTTTT
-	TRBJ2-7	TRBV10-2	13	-	CASREGGSYEQYF	TGCGCCAGCAGGGAGGGGGGTTCCTACGAGCAGTACTTC
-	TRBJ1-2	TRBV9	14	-	CASSVDSFDYGYTF	TGTGCCAGCAGCGTCGACAGCTTCGACTATGGCTACACCTTC
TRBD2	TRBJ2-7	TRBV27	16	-	CASRLTSGGPAYEQYF	TGTGCCAGCAGGCTAACTAGCGGGGGGCCCGCCTACGAGCAGTACTTC
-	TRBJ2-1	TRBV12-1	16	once	CASTITGKLAGDEQFF	TGTGCCAGCACCATAACTGGCAAACTAGCGGGAGATGAGCAGTTCTTC
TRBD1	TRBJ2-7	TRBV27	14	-	CASSSQDRALEQYF	TGTGCCAGCAGTTCCCAGGACAGGGCCCTCGAGCAGTACTTC
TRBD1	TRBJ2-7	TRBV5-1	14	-	CASSTTGSSYEQYF	TGCGCCAGCAGCACGACAGGGAGCTCCTACGAGCAGTACTTC
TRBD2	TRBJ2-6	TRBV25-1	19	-	CASSDLPRRTSSGANVLTF	TGTGCCAGCAGTGATCTACCCCGCCGGACTAGCTCTGGGGCCAACGTCCTGACTTTC
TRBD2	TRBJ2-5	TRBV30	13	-	CAWGTMGQGTQYF	TGTGCCTGGGGGACTATGGGCCAAGGGACCCAGTACTTC
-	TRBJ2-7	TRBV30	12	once	CAGDKGGPEQYF	TGTGCCGGGGACAAGGGGGGCCCCGAGCAGTACTTC
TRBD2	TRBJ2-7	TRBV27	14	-	CASRRLAGVYEQYF	TGTGCCAGCAGAAGACTAGCGGGAGTGTACGAGCAGTACTTC
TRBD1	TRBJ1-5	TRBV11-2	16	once	CASSLGTGGEGQPQHF	TGTGCCAGCAGCTTGGGGACAGGGGGCGAAGGTCAGCCCCAGCATTTT
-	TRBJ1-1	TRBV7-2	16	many	CASSLVEGRMNTEAFF	TGTGCCAGCAGCTTAGTAGAGGGGCGCATGAACACTGAAGCTTTCTTT
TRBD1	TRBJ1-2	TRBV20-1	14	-	CSAQRTGTNYGYTF	TGCAGTGCACAAAGGACAGGGACTAACTATGGCTACACCTTC
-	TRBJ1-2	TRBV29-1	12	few	CSVGGSNYGYTF	TGCAGCGTTGGCGGCAGTAACTATGGCTACACCTTC